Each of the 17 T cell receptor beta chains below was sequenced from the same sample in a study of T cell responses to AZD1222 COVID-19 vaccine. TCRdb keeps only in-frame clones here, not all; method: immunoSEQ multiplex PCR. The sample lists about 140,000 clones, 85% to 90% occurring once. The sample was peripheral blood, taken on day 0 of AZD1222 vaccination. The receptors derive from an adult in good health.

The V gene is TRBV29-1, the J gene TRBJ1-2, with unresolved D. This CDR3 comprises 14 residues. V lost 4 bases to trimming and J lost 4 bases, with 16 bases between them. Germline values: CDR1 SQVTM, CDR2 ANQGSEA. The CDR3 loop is CSVARNEGGYGYTF. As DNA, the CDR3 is TGCAGCGTTGCCCGAAATGAGGGTGGCTATGGCTACACCTTC.

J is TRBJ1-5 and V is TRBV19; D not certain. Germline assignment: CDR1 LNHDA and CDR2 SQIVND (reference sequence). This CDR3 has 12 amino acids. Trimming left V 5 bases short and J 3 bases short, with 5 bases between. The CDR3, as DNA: TGTGCCAGTAGTCGCCCCAATCAGCCCCAGCATTTT. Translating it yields CASSRPNQPQHF.

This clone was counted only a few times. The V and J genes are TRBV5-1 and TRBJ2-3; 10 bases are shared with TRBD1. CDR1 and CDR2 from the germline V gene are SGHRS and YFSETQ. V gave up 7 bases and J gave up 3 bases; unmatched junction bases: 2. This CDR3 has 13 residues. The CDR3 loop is CASSGQGTDTQYF. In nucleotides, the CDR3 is TGCGCCAGCTCGGGACAGGGGACAGATACGCAGTATTTT.

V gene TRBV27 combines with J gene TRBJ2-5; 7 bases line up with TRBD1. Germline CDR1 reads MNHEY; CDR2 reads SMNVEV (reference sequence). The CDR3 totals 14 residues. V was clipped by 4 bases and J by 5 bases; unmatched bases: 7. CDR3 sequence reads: CASSYRGASETQYF. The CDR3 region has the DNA TGTGCCAGCAGTTACAGGGGAGCATCGGAGACCCAGTACTTC.

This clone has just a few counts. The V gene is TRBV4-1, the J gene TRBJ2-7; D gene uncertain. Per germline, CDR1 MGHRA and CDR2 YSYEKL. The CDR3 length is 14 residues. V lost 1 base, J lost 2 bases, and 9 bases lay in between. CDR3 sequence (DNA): TGCGCCAGCAGCCAAGTGGAAACCACCTACGAGCAGTACTTC. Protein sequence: CASSQVETTYEQYF.

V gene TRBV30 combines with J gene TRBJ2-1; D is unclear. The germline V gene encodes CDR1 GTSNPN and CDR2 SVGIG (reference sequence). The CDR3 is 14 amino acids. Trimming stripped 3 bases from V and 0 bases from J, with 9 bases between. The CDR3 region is CAWRSLSSYNEQFF. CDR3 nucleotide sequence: TGTGCCTGGAGGAGCTTGAGCTCCTACAATGAGCAGTTCTTC.

The CDR3 is CSVRSGNTGELFF. In nucleotides, the CDR3 is TGCAGCGTTCGGAGCGGGAACACCGGGGAGCTGTTTTTT. The V call is TRBV29-1, the J call TRBJ2-2; D possibly corresponds to TRBD2 (5 bases). The germline V gene encodes CDR1 SQVTM and CDR2 ANQGSEA. The CDR3 sequence is 13 residues long. V was cut by 5 bases and J by 1 base, with 8 bases left in between.

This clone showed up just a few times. The CDR3 DNA is TGTGCCAGCTCACCACGGCCTTTCAATCAGCCCCAGCATTTT. Residues: CASSPRPFNQPQHF. V is TRBV18 and J is TRBJ1-5; unclear D gene. The CDR3 spans 14 residues. The germline V gene encodes CDR1 KGHSH and CDR2 LQKENI. Trimming pared 1 base from V and 3 bases from J, leaving 7 bases between.

CDR3 amino acids: CAISESTGGELFF. The CDR3 DNA reads as TGTGCCATCAGTGAGTCGACGGGCGGGGAGCTGTTTTTT. The V gene is TRBV10-3, the J gene TRBJ2-2, with unresolved D. The V end lost 0 bases, the J end lost 7 bases, and 6 bases lay between the germline ends. The CDR3 sequence is 13 residues long. Germline V gene lookup returns CDR1 ENHRY and CDR2 SYGVKD.

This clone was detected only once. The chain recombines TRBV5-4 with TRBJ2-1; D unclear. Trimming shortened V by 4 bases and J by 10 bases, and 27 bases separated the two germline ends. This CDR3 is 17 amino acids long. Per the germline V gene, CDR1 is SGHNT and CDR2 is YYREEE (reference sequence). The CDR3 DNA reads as TGTGCCAGCAGCCTGTCGGCCACCCCAGCAAGGACCCGAGAGCAGTTCTTC. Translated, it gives CASSLSATPARTREQFF.

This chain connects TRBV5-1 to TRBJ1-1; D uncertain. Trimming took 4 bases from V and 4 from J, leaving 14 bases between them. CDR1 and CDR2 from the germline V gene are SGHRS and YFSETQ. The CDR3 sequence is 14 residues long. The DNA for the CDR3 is TGCGCCAGCAGCCTGGGAGGTGTCGGCACTGAAGCTTTCTTT. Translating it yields CASSLGGVGTEAFF.

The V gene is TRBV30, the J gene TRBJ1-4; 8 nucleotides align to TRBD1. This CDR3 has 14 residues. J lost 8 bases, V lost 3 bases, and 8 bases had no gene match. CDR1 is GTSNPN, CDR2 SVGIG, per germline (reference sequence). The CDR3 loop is CAWSLRGRREKLFF. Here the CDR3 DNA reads TGTGCCTGGAGCCTCAGGGGGCGGCGGGAAAAACTGTTTTTT.

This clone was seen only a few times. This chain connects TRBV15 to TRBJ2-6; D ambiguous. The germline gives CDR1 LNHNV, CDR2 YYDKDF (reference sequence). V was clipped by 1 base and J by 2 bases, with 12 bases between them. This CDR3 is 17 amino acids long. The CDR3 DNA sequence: TGTGCCACCAGCAGAGGGGTGATGGGCCCTGGGGCCAACGTCCTGACTTTC. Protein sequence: CATSRGVMGPGANVLTF.

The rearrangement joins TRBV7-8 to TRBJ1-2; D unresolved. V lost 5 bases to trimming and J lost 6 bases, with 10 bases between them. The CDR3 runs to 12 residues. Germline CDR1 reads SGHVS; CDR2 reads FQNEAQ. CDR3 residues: CASSLRENGYTF. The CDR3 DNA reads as TGTGCCAGCAGCCTAAGAGAGAATGGCTACACCTTC.

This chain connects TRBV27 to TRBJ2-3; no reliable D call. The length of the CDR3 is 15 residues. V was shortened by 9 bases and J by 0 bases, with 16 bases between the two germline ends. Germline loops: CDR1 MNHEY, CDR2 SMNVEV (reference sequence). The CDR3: CASSWRGPSTDTQYF. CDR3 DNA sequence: TGTGCCAGTTCATGGAGAGGTCCTAGCACAGATACGCAGTATTTT.

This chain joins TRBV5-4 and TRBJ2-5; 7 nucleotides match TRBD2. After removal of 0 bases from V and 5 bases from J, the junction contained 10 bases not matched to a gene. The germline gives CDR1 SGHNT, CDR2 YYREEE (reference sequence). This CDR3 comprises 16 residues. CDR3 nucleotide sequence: TGTGCCAGCAGCTTGGGGGTTGTGGGCGGGAGCGAGACCCAGTACTTC. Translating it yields CASSLGVVGGSETQYF.

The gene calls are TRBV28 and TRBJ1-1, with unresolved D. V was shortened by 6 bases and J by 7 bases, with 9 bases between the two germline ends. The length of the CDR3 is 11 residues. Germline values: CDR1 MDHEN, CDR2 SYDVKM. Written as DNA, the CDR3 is TGTGCCAGCAGGTCACAGCTTGAAGCTTTCTTT. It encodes CASRSQLEAFF.